This T cell receptor beta chain was captured in a study of cytomegalovirus exposure and HLA in healthy donors. Whole-study results and caveats: More than 15,000 TCR beta sequences were associated with HLA alleles at 0.05 false discovery rate in a later analysis. Analysis was carried out at a later point, and it linked a missense DCLRE1C variant to TCR beta V- and J-gene trimming. A later examination showed that TCR association rates differed by HLA locus, with DRB1 most and HLA-C fewest.

Germline V gene data show CDR1 as SGHRS and CDR2 as YFSETQ. The CDR3 spans 16 residues. Trimming cost V 2 bases and J 2 bases; bases outside gene matches: 2. About this clone itself: Its target is not known.

PCR used 60 Vbeta primers and 13 Jbeta primers. The protocol was immunoSEQ multiplex PCR, while the TCRdb copy is restricted to in-frame clones and leaves out a portion. Of 90,000 to 110,000 clones in the sample, around 86% are singletons; the top ten hold 2.2%. Sequences were obtained from PBMCs. The source is a woman in her thirties in good health and CMV-seronegative. This sequence joins TRBV5-1 and TRBJ2-3; 13 bases align to TRBD2. The CDR3 nucleotides are TGCGCCAGCAGCTTAGGGACTAGCGGGAACACAGATACGCAGTATTTT. Encoded protein: CASSLGTSGNTDTQYF.